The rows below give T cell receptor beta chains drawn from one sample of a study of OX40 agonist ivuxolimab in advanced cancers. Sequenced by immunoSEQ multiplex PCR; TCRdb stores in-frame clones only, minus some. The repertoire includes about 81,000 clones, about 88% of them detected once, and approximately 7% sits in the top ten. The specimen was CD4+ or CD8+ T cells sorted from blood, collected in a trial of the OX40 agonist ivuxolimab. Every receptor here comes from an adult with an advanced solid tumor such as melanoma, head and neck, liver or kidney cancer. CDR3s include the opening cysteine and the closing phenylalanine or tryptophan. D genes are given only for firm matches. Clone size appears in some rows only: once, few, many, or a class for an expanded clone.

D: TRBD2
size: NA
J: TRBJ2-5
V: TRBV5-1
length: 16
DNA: TGCGCCAGCAGCCACGGGTCTCAGGGACTACAAGAGACCCAGTACTTC
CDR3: CASSHGSQGLQETQYF

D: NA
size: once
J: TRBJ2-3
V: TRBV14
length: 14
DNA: TGTGCCAGCAGCCAACTCGGGAGCACAGATACGCAGTATTTT
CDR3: CASSQLGSTDTQYF

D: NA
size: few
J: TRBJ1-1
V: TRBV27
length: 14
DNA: TGTGCCAGCAGAGGGCCGGGGTCGAGGACTGAAGCTTTCTTT
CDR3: CASRGPGSRTEAFF

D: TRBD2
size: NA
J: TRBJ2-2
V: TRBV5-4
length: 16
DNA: TGTGCCAGCAGCTTACCACTAGCGGGGGACACCGGGGAGCTGTTTTTT
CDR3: CASSLPLAGDTGELFF

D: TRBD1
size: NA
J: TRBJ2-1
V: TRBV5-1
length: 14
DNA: TGCGCCAGCAGCACGGGACAGGGGGCGGTTGAGCAGTTCTTC
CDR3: CASSTGQGAVEQFF

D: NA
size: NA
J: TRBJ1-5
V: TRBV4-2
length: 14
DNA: TGTGCCAGCAGCCAAGATTTCCTGGCACAGCCCCAGCATTTT
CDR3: CASSQDFLAQPQHF

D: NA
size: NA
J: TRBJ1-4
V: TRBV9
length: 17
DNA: TGTGCCAGCAGCGTAGAACCCTCACCAGCAACTAATGAAAAACTGTTTTTT
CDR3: CASSVEPSPATNEKLFF

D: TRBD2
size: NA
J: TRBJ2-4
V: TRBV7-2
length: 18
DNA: TGTGCCAGCAGCTTCCGCCGGGGGAGCGGGGGGTTCAAAAACATTCAGTACTTC
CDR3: CASSFRRGSGGFKNIQYF

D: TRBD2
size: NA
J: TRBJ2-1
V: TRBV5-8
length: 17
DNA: TGTGCCAGCAGCCATGACCTCAGCGGGAGGAATAAGAATGAGCAGTTCTTC
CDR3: CASSHDLSGRNKNEQFF

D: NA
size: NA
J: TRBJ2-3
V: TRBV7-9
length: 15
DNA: TGTGCCAGCAGCTTAGTTCAGTCTAGCACAGATACGCAGTATTTT
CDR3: CASSLVQSSTDTQYF

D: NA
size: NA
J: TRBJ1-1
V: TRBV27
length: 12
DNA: TGTGCCAGCAGTTTGACAGGCGGTCGGTGTATCTTT
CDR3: CASSLTGGRCIF

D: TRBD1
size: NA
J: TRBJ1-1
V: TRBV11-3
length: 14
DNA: TGTGCCAGCAGCCTAACCAGGGGGAGCACTGAAGCTTTCTTT
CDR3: CASSLTRGSTEAFF

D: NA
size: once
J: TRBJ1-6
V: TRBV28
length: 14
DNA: TGTGCCAGCACTGATAGCTCCTATAATTCACCCCTCCACTTT
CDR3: CASTDSSYNSPLHF

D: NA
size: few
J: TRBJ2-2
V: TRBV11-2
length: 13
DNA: TGTGCCAGCAGCTTCAATAGGCCCGGGGAGCTGTTTTTT
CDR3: CASSFNRPGELFF

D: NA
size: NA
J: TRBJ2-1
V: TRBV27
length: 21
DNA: TGTGCCAGCACATACACGACCGGGACAGGCCCTCGAGCGGGGGCCCCCAATGAGCAGTTCTTC
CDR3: CASTYTTGTGPRAGAPNEQFF

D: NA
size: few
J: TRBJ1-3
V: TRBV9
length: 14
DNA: TGTGCCAGCAGCGTAGGCCCGGAAGGAAACACCATATATTTT
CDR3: CASSVGPEGNTIYF

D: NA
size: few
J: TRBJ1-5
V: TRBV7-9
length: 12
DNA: TGTGCCAGCAGCTTATCCTATCAGCCCCAGCATTTT
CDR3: CASSLSYQPQHF

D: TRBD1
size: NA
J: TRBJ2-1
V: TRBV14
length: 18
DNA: TGTGCCAGCAGCCAAGATGAGGGATGGGACAGGGGGCTGAATGAGCAGTTCTTC
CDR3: CASSQDEGWDRGLNEQFF

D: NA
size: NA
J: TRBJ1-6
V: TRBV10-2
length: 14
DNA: TGCGCCAGCAGGGAGCCAGGGTACAATTCACCCCTCCACTTT
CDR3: CASREPGYNSPLHF

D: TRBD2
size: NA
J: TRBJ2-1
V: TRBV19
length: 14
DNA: TGTGCCAGTAGCGGGAGGCAGGTCTACAATGAGCAGTTCTTC
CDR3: CASSGRQVYNEQFF

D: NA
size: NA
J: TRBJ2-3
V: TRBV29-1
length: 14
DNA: TGCAGCCTTCGTGAGGCAGGGGTCACAGATACGCAGTATTTT
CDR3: CSLREAGVTDTQYF

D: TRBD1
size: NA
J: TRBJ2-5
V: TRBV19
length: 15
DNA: TGTGCCAGTAGTACCCAGACAGGGGGTCGGGAGACCCAGTACTTC
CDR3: CASSTQTGGRETQYF

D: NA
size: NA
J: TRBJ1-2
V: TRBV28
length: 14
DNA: TGTGCCAGCAGTTTTGGGGAGCCTCGCTATGGCTACACCTTC
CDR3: CASSFGEPRYGYTF

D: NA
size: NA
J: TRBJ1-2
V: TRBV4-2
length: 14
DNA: TGTGCCAGCAGCCAAGGGGGGGACCTCTATGGCTACACCTTC
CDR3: CASSQGGDLYGYTF

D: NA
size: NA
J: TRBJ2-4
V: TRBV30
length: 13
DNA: TGTGCCTGGAGCCCCCACGGTCCGGACATTCAGTACTTC
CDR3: CAWSPHGPDIQYF

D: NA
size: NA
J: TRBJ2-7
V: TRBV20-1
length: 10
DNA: TGCAGTGCCCTCTGGTACGAGCAGTACTTC
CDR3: CSALWYEQYF

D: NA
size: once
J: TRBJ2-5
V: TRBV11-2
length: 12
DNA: TGTGCCAGCAGCTTAGAAGGAGCCTCCCAGTACTTC
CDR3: CASSLEGASQYF

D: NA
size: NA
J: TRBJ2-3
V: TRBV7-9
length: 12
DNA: TGTGCCAGCAGCCAATACAGGGATACGCAGTATTTT
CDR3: CASSQYRDTQYF

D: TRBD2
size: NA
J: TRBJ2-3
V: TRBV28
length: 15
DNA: TGTGCCAGCCAGATACTAGCGGGGAGCACAGATACGCAGTATTTT
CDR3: CASQILAGSTDTQYF

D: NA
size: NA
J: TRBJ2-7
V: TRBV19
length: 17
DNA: TGTGCCAGTAGTGGCCAGCTTGGGCTTTCTAGCTCCTACGAGCAGTACTTC
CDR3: CASSGQLGLSSSYEQYF

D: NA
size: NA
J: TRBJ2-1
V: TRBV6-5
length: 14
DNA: TGTGCCAGCAGTAAATGGGACGGAATCAATGAGCAGTTCTTC
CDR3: CASSKWDGINEQFF

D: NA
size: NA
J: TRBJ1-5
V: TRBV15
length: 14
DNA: TGTGCCACCAGCAGAGACATAGGCAATCAGCCCCAGCATTTT
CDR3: CATSRDIGNQPQHF